Each of the 20 T cell receptor beta chains below was sequenced from the same sample in a study of identical twins. One entry per CDR3 protein results from TCRdb running MiXCR on the 5' RACE reads. The data show hundreds of thousands of distinct CDR3 sequences, with 20% to 25% seen just once and approximately 0.5% held by the top ten. The sample also formed part of further work on yellow fever vaccine responses in identical twins.

The specimen was CD4+ T cells sorted from blood. All receptors come from a woman between 18 and 30 years old in good health.

The rearrangement joins TRBV7-2 to TRBJ2-5; 9 bases map to TRBD2. This CDR3 has 15 residues. The J segment lost 7 bases and the V segment lost 4 bases, leaving 10 bases of the junction unmatched. CDR1 and CDR2 from the germline V gene are SGHTA and FQGNSA. CDR3 sequence: CASSSGLAPIGTQYF. The CDR3 region has the DNA TGTGCCAGCAGCTCGGGACTAGCCCCGATAGGGACCCAGTACTTC.

This clonotype was seen a handful of times. CDR3 bases: TGTGCCAGCAGCGTAACGTCGGGAGGTGGAATCGATACGCAGTATTTT. Amino acid sequence: CASSVTSGGGIDTQYF. The V gene is TRBV9, the J gene TRBJ2-3, with 7 bases fitting TRBD2. J gave up 6 bases and V 1 base, and 11 bases lay outside the gene matches. Germline values: CDR1 SGDLS, CDR2 YYNGEE. The CDR3 extends over 16 amino acids.

The J gene is TRBJ2-6, the V gene TRBV10-3; 7 bases align to TRBD1. Trimming removed 3 bases from V and 0 bases from J; junction bases left unmatched: 5. Germline lookup yields CDR1 ENHRY and CDR2 SYGVKD. There are 17 residues in the CDR3. The CDR3 DNA is TGTGCCATCAGTGACCGGGACAGAAGCTCTGGGGCCAACGTCCTGACTTTC. Translation: CAISDRDRSSGANVLTF.

The chain combines TRBV12-3 or TRBV12-4 with TRBJ2-3, with TRBD1 identical over 8 bases. V lost 6 bases and J lost 0; bases outside the gene matches: 5. The CDR3 length is 15 residues. Written as DNA, the CDR3 is TGTGCCAGCAGACCACAGGGGGTCAGCACAGATACGCAGTATTTT. The encoded protein is CASRPQGVSTDTQYF.

This clonotype was counted a few times. As DNA, the CDR3 is TGTGCCAGCAGTGGGTGGGGCACCTACAATGAGCAGTTCTTC. This sequence encodes CASSGWGTYNEQFF. The chain combines TRBV25-1 with TRBJ2-1, with a weak D call TRBD1 (5 bases). Between the trimmed V and J ends, which lost 4 bases and 2 bases, there was a span of 9 bases. The V gene's germline CDR1 is MGHDK and CDR2 SYGVNS. CDR3 length: 14 amino acids.

The chain joins TRBV15 to TRBJ2-2; 7 nucleotides line up with TRBD1. The V segment lost 5 bases and the J segment 4 bases; nucleotides outside the gene matches: 4. CDR1 is LNHNV, CDR2 YYDKDF, per germline (reference sequence). The CDR3 contains 14 residues. The CDR3 nucleotides are TGTGCCACCAGCTTTCAGGGGGTCACCGGGGAGCTGTTTTTT. It yields the protein CATSFQGVTGELFF.

The rearrangement links TRBV10-3 to TRBJ2-1, with D possibly matching TRBD2 (6 bases). Germline loops: CDR1 ENHRY, CDR2 SYGVKD. There are 15 residues in the CDR3. V lost 10 bases and J lost 0, with 16 bases in between. CDR3 protein: CATERVGTSYNEQFF. The DNA for the CDR3 is TGTGCCACCGAGCGGGTCGGGACCTCCTACAATGAGCAGTTCTTC.

This clonotype came up a few times. V usage is TRBV2 and J usage is TRBJ2-3; 8 nucleotides align to TRBD2. Germline V lookup: CDR1 SNHLY, CDR2 FYNNEI. The CDR3 spans 16 residues. Trimming cost V 2 bases and J 0 bases; bases outside gene matches: 4. The CDR3 region has the DNA TGTGCCAGCAGTGAAAGGGTAGCGGGGAGCACAGATACGCAGTATTTT. This gives the protein CASSERVAGSTDTQYF.

This clonotype was counted only a few times. The V call is TRBV25-1, the J call TRBJ2-1, with TRBD1 matching 10 bases. V shed 2 bases and J 6 bases; nucleotides not matched to a gene: 10. Germline CDR1 reads MGHDK; CDR2 reads SYGVNS. The length of the CDR3 is 17 residues. The CDR3 DNA reads as TGTGCCAGCAGTGAACCCCTGACAGGGGGCAGTTTCAATGAGCAGTTCTTC. This sequence encodes CASSEPLTGGSFNEQFF.

This chain joins TRBV5-1 and TRBJ2-7, with 11 bases lining up with TRBD2. Germline V CDR1 and CDR2: SGHRS, YFSETQ. This CDR3 contains 16 residues. V shed 2 bases and J 1 base; nucleotides not matched to a gene: 5. The DNA for the CDR3 is TGCGCCAGCAGCTTTACTAGCGGGAGTAGTTCCTACGAGCAGTACTTC. Translating gives CASSFTSGSSSYEQYF.

V gene TRBV7-2 combines with J gene TRBJ1-5; D possibly corresponds to TRBD1 (5 bases). Germline V lookup: CDR1 SGHTA, CDR2 FQGNSA. V shed 5 bases and J shed 6 bases, with 17 bases lying between them. This CDR3 spans 15 amino acids. The CDR3 region has the DNA TGTGCCAGCAGCAGTTCCGTGGGGGAATCTCAGCCCCAGCATTTT. The encoded protein is CASSSSVGESQPQHF.

There are many counts of this clonotype. The chain links TRBV25-1 to TRBJ2-7; TRBD2 aligns across 9 bases. This CDR3 is 14 amino acids long. Trimming took 5 bases from V and 0 from J; bases not matched to a gene: 2. CDR1 MGHDK and CDR2 SYGVNS come from the germline V gene. DNA for the CDR3: TGTGCCAGCAGTCCTAGCGGGACCTCCTACGAGCAGTACTTC. Amino acids: CASSPSGTSYEQYF.

This clonotype was seen only a few times. The chain uses TRBV5-1 and TRBJ2-7, with 7 nucleotides matching TRBD2. CDR1 and CDR2 (germline): SGHRS, YFSETQ. Trimming removed 0 bases from V and 0 bases from J; junction bases left unmatched: 9. The length of the CDR3 is 17 residues. As DNA, the CDR3 is TGCGCCAGCAGCTTGGGGGGGGAGCGGGGACTCTCCTACGAGCAGTACGTC. Translated, it gives CASSLGGERGLSYEQYV.

The sample holds a few counts of this clonotype. The J gene is TRBJ2-3, the V gene TRBV25-1; D uncertain. Trimming removed 2 bases at V and 2 bases at J, with 11 bases between. CDR1 and CDR2 (germline): MGHDK, SYGVNS. The CDR3 extends over 15 amino acids. The CDR3 region is CASSERDRNTDTQYF. The CDR3 nucleotides are TGTGCCAGCAGTGAAAGGGATCGAAACACAGATACGCAGTATTTT.

The J gene is TRBJ1-1, the V gene TRBV5-2; the table names TRBD1, a call not compared with the DNA. TRBV5-2 has pseudogene status. The CDR3 runs to 14 residues. The CDR3 nucleotides are TGTGCCATGGGCGCCGGGCTCATCCGCTGTGCAGTTTTCTTT. Translating gives CAMGAGLIRCAVFF.

This clonotype turned up a few times. The chain has TRBV12-3 or TRBV12-4 and TRBJ2-7; TRBD2 aligns across 12 bases. The CDR3 loop spans 14 amino acids. V shed 6 bases, J shed 5 bases, and the junction held 5 bases outside the gene matches. This chain's CDR3 is CASSTTSGSNEQYF. CDR3 DNA: TGTGCCAGCAGCACGACTAGCGGGAGCAACGAGCAGTACTTC.

The rearrangement joins TRBV19 to TRBJ2-1, with TRBD2 matching over 7 bases. CDR3 length equals 14 residues. Germline lookup yields CDR1 LNHDA and CDR2 SQIVND (reference sequence). V lost 9 bases to trimming and J lost 4 bases; unmatched junction nucleotides: 9. DNA of the CDR3: TGTGCCAGCGCCAGGGAGGGCCCGTACAATGAGCAGTTCTTC. Translating it yields CASAREGPYNEQFF. Full variable domain (outside the CDR3, taken from reference TRBV19 and TRBJ2-1): DGGITQSPKYLFRKEGQNVTLSCEQNLNHDAMYWYRQDPGQGLRLIYYSQIVNDFQKGDIAEGYSVSREKKESFPLTVTSAQKNPTAFYLCASAREGPYNEQFFGPGTRLTVL.

The V and J genes are TRBV3-1 and TRBJ2-3, with D perhaps TRBD2 (5 bases). The CDR3 loop spans 15 amino acids. Germline-derived CDR1 and CDR2 are LGHDT and YNNKEL (reference sequence). V lost 5 bases and J lost 0, with 12 bases in between. Written as DNA, the CDR3 is TGTGCCAGCAGCTCCTCTCGGACTAGCACAGATACGCAGTATTTT. The encoded protein is CASSSSRTSTDTQYF.

Turning to this clonotype: This may be a read error, as it is one base from a much larger clone. The CDR3 protein is CASSVWGTDTQYF. As DNA, the CDR3 is TGTGCCAGCAGTGTATGGGGCACAGATACGCAGTATTTT. The rearrangement links TRBV6-1 to TRBJ2-3; D remains ambiguous. The germline gives CDR1 MNHNS, CDR2 SASEGT. The CDR3 spans 13 residues. V was trimmed by 4 bases and J by 1 base, leaving 6 bases between them.

The DNA for the CDR3 is TGTGCCAGCAGCTCAGGGTGGTTGGACTATGGCTACACCTTC. Translating gives CASSSGWLDYGYTF. This rearrangement joins TRBV27 to TRBJ1-2; possible D gene TRBD1, 5 bases. CDR3 size: 14 residues. Germline-derived CDR1 and CDR2 are MNHEY and SMNVEV (reference sequence). V lost 6 bases and J lost 3, with 14 bases in between.